This T cell receptor beta chain was captured in a study of human T cells and chemical hapten exposure. Study-level background: Alopecia areata, totalis or universalis affected patients, mainly female. Study-wide results and limits: With regard to DPC sensitization, TCRs above 1 in 1000 frequency did not change.

TCRdb called the RACE reads again in MiXCR, with one record for every CDR3 protein. The sample has 65,000 to 95,000 distinct CDR3 sequences; 6% to 8.5% are singletons. Time point specified: patch test 2, 6 weeks after DPC sensitization. Sample treatment: therapeutic diphenylcyclopropenone sensitization with weekly scalp DPC. Staff drew blood before applying each patch test. Unfractionated whole blood was the source of the extracted total RNA. This clonotype was seen at least ten times. What it recognizes is unknown. This CDR3 contains 16 residues. Trimming removed 5 bases at V and 0 bases at J, with 16 bases between.

This receptor was taken from a woman under 40 with alopecia areata. Some clones in this sample may be carry-over from other donors' samples. The sequences come from whole blood, collected in connection with sensitization to the hapten diphenylcyclopropenone (DPC). V and J are TRBV12-3 or TRBV12-4 and TRBJ1-2, with D possibly matching TRBD1 (5 bases). DNA of the CDR3: TGTGCCAGCAGTCCGGACTGGGGGAAAGCTAACTATGGCTACACCTTC. Its translation is CASSPDWGKANYGYTF.